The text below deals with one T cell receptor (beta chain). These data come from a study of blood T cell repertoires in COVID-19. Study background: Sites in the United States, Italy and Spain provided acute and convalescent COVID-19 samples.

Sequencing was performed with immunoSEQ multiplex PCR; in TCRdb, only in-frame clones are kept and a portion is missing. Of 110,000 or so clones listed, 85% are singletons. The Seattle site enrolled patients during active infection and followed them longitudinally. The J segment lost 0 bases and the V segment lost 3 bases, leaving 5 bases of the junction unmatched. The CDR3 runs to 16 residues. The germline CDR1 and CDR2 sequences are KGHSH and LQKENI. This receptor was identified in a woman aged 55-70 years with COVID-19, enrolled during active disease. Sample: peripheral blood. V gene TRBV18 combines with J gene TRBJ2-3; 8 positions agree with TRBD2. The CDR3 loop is CASSPTSASSTDTQYF. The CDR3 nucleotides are TGTGCCAGCTCACCGACTAGCGCTTCTAGCACAGATACGCAGTATTTT. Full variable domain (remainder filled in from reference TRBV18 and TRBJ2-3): NAGVMQNPRHLVRRRGQEARLRCSPMKGHSHVYWYRQLPEEGLKFMVYLQKENIIDESGMPKERFSAEFPKEGPSILRIQQVVRGDSAAYFCASSPTSASSTDTQYFGPGTRLTVL.